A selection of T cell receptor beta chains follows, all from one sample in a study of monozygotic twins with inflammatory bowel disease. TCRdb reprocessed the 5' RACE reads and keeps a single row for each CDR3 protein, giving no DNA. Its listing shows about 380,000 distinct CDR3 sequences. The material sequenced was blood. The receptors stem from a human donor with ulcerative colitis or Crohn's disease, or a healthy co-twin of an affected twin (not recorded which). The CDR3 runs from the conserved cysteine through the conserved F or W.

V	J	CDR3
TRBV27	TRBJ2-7	CASSLRGPTYEQYF
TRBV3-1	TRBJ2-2	CASSHRGTGNTGELFF
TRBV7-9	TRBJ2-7	CASSEPRGGVYEQYF
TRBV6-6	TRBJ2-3	CASSPGQITDTQYF
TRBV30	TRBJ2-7	CAWKTGALPYEQYF
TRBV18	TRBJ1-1	CASSFGRMNTEAFF
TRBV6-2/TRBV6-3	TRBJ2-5	CASRTSGGLLQETQYF
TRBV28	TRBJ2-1	CASSFTEGTNEQFF
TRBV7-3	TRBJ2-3	CASSQGLSDTQYF
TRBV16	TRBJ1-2	CASSHREGLNGYTF
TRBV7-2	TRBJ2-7	CASSLATSGGPGYEQYF
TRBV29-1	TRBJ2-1	CSVEDVNEQFF
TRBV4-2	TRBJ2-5	CASSQDPQGNGETQYF
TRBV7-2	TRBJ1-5	CASSPTGTGGGQPQHF
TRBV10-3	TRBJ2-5	CAISPGTTQETQYF
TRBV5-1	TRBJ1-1	CASSRGISMNTEAFF
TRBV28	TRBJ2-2	CASNLLVGQELNTGELFF
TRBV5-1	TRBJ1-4	CASSRDQAPGEKLFF
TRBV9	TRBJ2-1	CASSVTSWTSGNNEQFF
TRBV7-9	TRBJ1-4	CASSFGDATNEKLFF
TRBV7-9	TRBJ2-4	CASSSEKNIQYF
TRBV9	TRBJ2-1	CASSVVGRQGGGNEQFF
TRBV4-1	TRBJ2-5	CASSPSGTGKETQYF
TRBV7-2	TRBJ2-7	CASSRRLTGVNYEQYF
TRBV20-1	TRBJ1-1	CSAPGRGYHTEAFF
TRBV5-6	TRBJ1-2	CASSLDYGYTF
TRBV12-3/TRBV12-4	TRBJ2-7	CASRQSDRDTYEQYF
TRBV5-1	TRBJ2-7	CASSSGGNYEQYF
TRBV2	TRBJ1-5	CASSTHGSNQPQHF
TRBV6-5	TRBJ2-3	CASTYSYRTSGTDTQYF
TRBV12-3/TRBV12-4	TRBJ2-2	CASSLRRLGELFF
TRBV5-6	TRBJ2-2	CASSFPTGGSTGELFF
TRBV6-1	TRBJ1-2	CASSNPGQGYGYTF
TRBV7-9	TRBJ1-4	CASRLTGNEKLFF
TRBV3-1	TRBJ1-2	CASSHERGANYGYTF
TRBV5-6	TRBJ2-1	CASSLDLNNEQFF
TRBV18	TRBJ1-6	CASSRDRESSYNSPLHF
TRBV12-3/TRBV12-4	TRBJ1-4	CASSGGSGTGSGGLAF
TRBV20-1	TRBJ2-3	CSARKTSGGTDTQYF
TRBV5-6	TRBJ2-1	CATQGLLPNEQFF
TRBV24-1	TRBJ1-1	CATSEHTGTEAFF
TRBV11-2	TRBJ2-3	CASRSRTGTSGDTDTQYF
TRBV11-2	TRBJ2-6	CASSRQGPGVTGANVLTF
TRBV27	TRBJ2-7	CASSLVSGGAYEQYF
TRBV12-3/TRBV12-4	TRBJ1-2	CASTSPGYGYTF
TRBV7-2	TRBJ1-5	CASSLAGRGSQPQHF
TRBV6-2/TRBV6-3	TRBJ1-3	CASRPAAGNTIYF
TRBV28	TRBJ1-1	CASSFGRAAEAFF
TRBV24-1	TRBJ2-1	CATSDDRYNEQFF
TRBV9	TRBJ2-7	CASSVSPGTQTYEQYF
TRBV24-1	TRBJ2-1	CATQHTTSSIDEQFF
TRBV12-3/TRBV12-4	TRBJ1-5	CASSEDRGNQPQHF